These 18 T cell receptor beta chains were sequenced from one sample in a study of liver allograft versus peripheral blood T cells. Across the study: Recipients' peripheral blood T cell receptor repertoires were compared with those in transplanted livers.

TCRdb re-derived calls from the reads in MiXCR, one entry per CDR3 protein. The sample includes 10,000 to 14,000 distinct CDR3 sequences, about 25% of them seen just once. Receptors originate from a human patient who had a liver transplant. Some T cells may possibly be graft donor cells.

The genes are TRBV19 and TRBJ2-1, with 9 bases aligning to TRBD2. The CDR3 is made up of 18 amino acids. J lost 6 bases, V lost 0 bases, and 12 bases had no gene match. The germline CDR1 and CDR2 sequences are LNHDA and SQIVND (reference sequence). The CDR3 sequence is CASSIDPPASGVLNEQFF. The CDR3, as DNA: TGTGCCAGTAGTATAGATCCCCCGGCTAGCGGGGTCCTCAATGAGCAGTTCTTC.

DNA for the CDR3: TGCAGTGCTTTTCGACAGATCACAGATACGCAGTATTTT. The encoded protein is CSAFRQITDTQYF. The chain joins TRBV20-1 to TRBJ2-3; D might be TRBD1 (5 bases). This CDR3 comprises 13 residues. Trimming cost V 5 bases and J 2 bases, with 11 bases left between them. CDR1 and CDR2 from the germline V gene are DFQATT and SNEGSKA (reference sequence).

This clonotype is labeled as medium-sized. J is TRBJ1-2 and V is TRBV18, with TRBD1 as a possible D gene (5 bases). Trimming shortened V by 3 bases and J by 4 bases, and 12 bases separated the two germline ends. Looked up from germline, CDR1 is KGHSH and CDR2 is LQKENI. CDR3 length equals 14 residues. The CDR3 region has the DNA TGTGCCAGCTCACCTAACCCAGGGAGCTATGGCTACACCTTC. Its translation is CASSPNPGSYGYTF.

This chain connects TRBV5-5 to TRBJ1-2; tentatively, D is TRBD1 (5 bases). The ends were cut back, 4 bases at V and 2 bases at J, with 18 bases in the middle. This CDR3 is 16 amino acids long. Per germline, CDR1 SGHKS and CDR2 YYEKEE (reference sequence). CDR3 DNA: TGTGCCAGCAGCAACCCGTTTGAGGGGCGAAACTATGGCTACACCTTC. This sequence encodes CASSNPFEGRNYGYTF. The full variable domain, in which reference TRBV5-5 and TRBJ1-2 provide the parts outside the CDR3, is DAGVTQSPTHLIKTRGQQVTLRCSPISGHKSVSWYQQVLGQGPQFIFQYYEKEERGRGNFPDRFSARQFPNYSSELNVNALLLGDSALYLCASSNPFEGRNYGYTFGSGTRLTVV.

The sample holds a few counts of this clonotype. This chain uses TRBV28 with TRBJ2-1, with D perhaps TRBD1 (7 bases). The CDR3 contains 15 residues. Germline V lookup: CDR1 MDHEN, CDR2 SYDVKM. V lost 5 bases and J lost 0, with 11 bases in between. CDR3 residues: CASSPQGGSYNEQFF. For the CDR3, the DNA is TGTGCCAGCAGTCCCCAGGGGGGCTCCTACAATGAGCAGTTCTTC.

In this sample, this clonotype is medium-sized. This chain's CDR3 is CSVSGGWGMNTEAFF. The CDR3 bases are TGCAGCGTATCAGGGGGCTGGGGAATGAACACTGAAGCTTTCTTT. The V call is TRBV29-1, the J call TRBJ1-1; the match to TRBD1 covers 8 bases. CDR1 SQVTM and CDR2 ANQGSEA come from the germline V gene. The CDR3 contains 15 residues. V shed 6 bases and J 0 bases; nucleotides not matched to a gene: 9. Using reference TRBV29-1 and TRBJ1-1 for the parts outside the CDR3, the full variable domain is SAVISQKPSRDICQRGTSLTIQCQVDSQVTMMFWYRQQPGQSLTLIATANQGSEATYESGFVIDKFPISRPNLTFSTLTVSNMSPEDSSIYLCSVSGGWGMNTEAFFGQGTRLTVV.

This clonotype is medium-sized (0.01 to 0.1%) in the sample. V and J are TRBV12-3 or TRBV12-4 and TRBJ1-1; D is ambiguous. There are 15 residues in the CDR3. Trimming took 2 bases from V and 2 from J, leaving 12 bases between them. DNA of the CDR3: TGTGCCAGCAGTTTATTAGGCGGCCTTAACACTGAAGCTTTCTTT. Translated, it gives CASSLLGGLNTEAFF.

This clonotype is medium-sized by share. The chain recombines TRBV19 with TRBJ2-2, with unresolved D. The CDR3 sequence is 14 residues long. Germline CDR1 LNHDA, CDR2 SQIVND (reference sequence). Deletions cut 3 bases from V and 2 bases from J, with 7 bases between. The CDR3 sequence is CASSMATNTGELFF. As DNA, the CDR3 is TGTGCCAGTAGTATGGCGACTAACACCGGGGAGCTGTTTTTT.

This clonotype is categorized as medium-sized (0.01 to 0.1%). V is TRBV19 and J is TRBJ1-2, with TRBD1 identical over 7 bases. The CDR3 consists of 13 residues. V dropped 5 bases and J dropped 8; count of bases not matched to a gene: 8. Germline values: CDR1 LNHDA, CDR2 SQIVND (reference sequence). CDR3 protein: CASSVGTVSGYTF. The CDR3 nucleotides are TGTGCCAGTAGTGTGGGGACAGTAAGCGGCTACACCTTC. Filled out from reference TRBV19 and TRBJ1-2, the complete variable domain reads DGGITQSPKYLFRKEGQNVTLSCEQNLNHDAMYWYRQDPGQGLRLIYYSQIVNDFQKGDIAEGYSVSREKKESFPLTVTSAQKNPTAFYLCASSVGTVSGYTFGSGTRLTVV.

This clonotype is medium-sized by share. This chain uses TRBV7-2 with TRBJ1-6; no firm D call. This CDR3 region has 15 residues. Trimming removed 3 bases at V and 10 bases at J, with 16 bases between. Germline assignment: CDR1 SGHTA and CDR2 FQGNSA. The CDR3 nucleotides read TGTGCCAGCAGCTTTCCCAGGTTTGGATCGTCACCCCTCCACTTT. The encoded protein is CASSFPRFGSSPLHF.

The J gene is TRBJ1-5, the V gene TRBV30; weak D call: TRBD1 (6 bases). Germline V gene data show CDR1 as GTSNPN and CDR2 as SVGIG (reference sequence). V was pared by 1 base and J by 2 bases, with 15 bases between. The CDR3 has 16 amino acids. The CDR3 loop is CAWSGVYRDGNQPQHF. The CDR3 nucleotides read TGTGCCTGGAGTGGAGTTTACAGGGATGGCAATCAGCCCCAGCATTTT.

In its sample, this clonotype is medium-sized (0.01 to 0.1%). V and J are TRBV28 and TRBJ1-2; TRBD1 might be the D (5 bases). CDR1 is MDHEN, CDR2 SYDVKM, per germline. The length of the CDR3 is 14 residues. The germline V and J ends were trimmed by 3 bases and 4 bases, with 12 bases remaining between them. CDR3 DNA: TGTGCCAGCAGTTTCTCAGGGACCCTCTATGGCTACACCTTC. This codes for CASSFSGTLYGYTF.

This clonotype is labeled as medium-sized. V and J are TRBV18 and TRBJ1-6; D not resolved. The ends were cut back, 6 bases at V and 9 bases at J, with 18 bases in the middle. The germline V gene has CDR1 KGHSH and CDR2 LQKENI. The CDR3 is 15 amino acids. The CDR3 reads CASSPSDVTGSPLHF. DNA of the CDR3: TGTGCCAGCTCGCCCTCGGACGTGACTGGTTCACCCCTCCACTTT. The variable domain in full, completed from reference TRBV18 and TRBJ1-6, reads NAGVMQNPRHLVRRRGQEARLRCSPMKGHSHVYWYRQLPEEGLKFMVYLQKENIIDESGMPKERFSAEFPKEGPSILRIQQVVRGDSAAYFCASSPSDVTGSPLHFGNGTRLTVT.

In its sample, this clonotype ranks as medium-sized. The chain couples TRBV7-2 to TRBJ1-4; no firm D call. Per the germline V gene, CDR1 is SGHTA and CDR2 is FQGNSA. Trimming took off 6 bases at V and 3 bases at J, with 11 bases between the two ends. This CDR3 is built from 14 residues. CDR3 coding DNA: TGTGCCAGCAGTCTTCACGAGGCTAATGAAAAACTGTTTTTT. This encodes CASSLHEANEKLFF. The full variable domain, with the rest looked up from reference TRBV7-2 and TRBJ1-4, is GAGVSQSPSNKVTEKGKDVELRCDPISGHTALYWYRQSLGQGLEFLIYFQGNSAPDKSGLPSDRFSAERTGGSVSTLTIQRTQQEDSAVYLCASSLHEANEKLFFGSGTQLSVL.

The sample holds a few counts of this clonotype. The J gene is TRBJ1-1, the V gene TRBV5-4; D is perhaps TRBD1 (6 bases). This CDR3 is 16 amino acids long. V lost 5 bases to trimming and J lost 7 bases, with 24 bases between them. Germline V gene lookup returns CDR1 SGHNT and CDR2 YYREEE (reference sequence). Here the CDR3 DNA reads TGTGCCAGCAGGTTGTGGGCTCCCGGGACAAGTAATGAAGCTTTCTTT. This sequence encodes CASRLWAPGTSNEAFF. Filled out from reference TRBV5-4 and TRBJ1-1, the complete variable domain reads ETGVTQSPTHLIKTRGQQVTLRCSSQSGHNTVSWYQQALGQGPQFIFQYYREEENGRGNFPPRFSGLQFPNYSSELNVNALELDDSALYLCASRLWAPGTSNEAFFGQGTRLTVV.

This clonotype is medium-sized (0.01 to 0.1%) within its sample. The chain joins TRBV15 to TRBJ1-4; D is possibly TRBD1 (6 bases). The CDR3 spans 15 residues. The V end lost 8 bases, the J end lost 8 bases, and 21 bases lay between the germline ends. CDR1 is LNHNV and CDR2 is YYDKDF in the germline V gene (reference sequence). CDR3 residues: CATPQPGHQGEKLFF. CDR3 nucleotide sequence: TGTGCCACCCCGCAGCCGGGGCATCAGGGGGAAAAACTGTTTTTT.

This clonotype counts as medium-sized. This chain joins TRBV18 and TRBJ2-3, with 9 bases that match TRBD2. Germline V gives CDR1 KGHSH, CDR2 LQKENI. J gave up 5 bases and V 5 bases, and 8 bases lay outside the gene matches. The CDR3 runs to 15 residues. The CDR3 protein is CASSGNSGRQDTQYF. The CDR3 DNA reads as TGTGCCAGCTCAGGCAATAGCGGGAGACAAGATACGCAGTATTTT.

This clonotype was recorded once. One base away lies a much larger clone, so this may be a sequencing read error. This chain links TRBV7-2 with TRBJ1-1, with 9 bases fitting TRBD1. The CDR3 is 17 residues long. Germline V lookup: CDR1 SGHTA, CDR2 FQGNSA. Here the CDR3 reads CVSSLLGKGQGNTEAFF. DNA for the CDR3: TGTGTCAGCAGCTTATTGGGTAAGGGACAGGGGAACACTGAAGCTTTCTTT.